The 3 T cell receptor beta chains below come from one sample, sequenced in a study of blood T cell repertoires in COVID-19. Profiling relied on immunoSEQ multiplex PCR, and the TCRdb table lists in-frame clones only, not all of them. The table has about 250,000 clones, around 85% seen once. Specimen: peripheral blood. These receptors all come from a woman aged 40 to 50 with active or convalescent COVID-19.

The count of this clone is one. V and J are TRBV5-5 and TRBJ2-3; 11 bases are a match to TRBD2. This CDR3 has 16 amino acids. The V gene end was trimmed by 1 base and the J gene end by 6 bases; junction bases not matched to a gene: 7. Germline CDR1 is SGHKS and CDR2 is YYEKEE (reference sequence). The CDR3 loop reads CASSLMFSGGADTQYF. The CDR3 DNA reads as TGTGCCAGCAGCTTGATGTTTAGCGGGGGGGCCGATACGCAGTATTTT.

The rearrangement links TRBV28 to TRBJ1-1, with TRBD1 matching over 7 bases. The junction had 17 bases not matched to a gene; V was cut back by 6 bases and J by 1 base. Germline values: CDR1 MDHEN, CDR2 SYDVKM. This CDR3 spans 18 amino acids. CDR3 nucleotide sequence: TGTGCCAGCAGCGGAACAGGGGCAGTTAGAGTGGGGAACACTGAAGCTTTCTTT. This encodes CASSGTGAVRVGNTEAFF.

This chain connects TRBV19 to TRBJ1-1; the D gene is possibly TRBD1 (6 bases). Between the trimmed V and J ends, which lost 3 bases and 1 base, there was a span of 12 bases. CDR3 length: 15 residues. The V gene's germline CDR1 is LNHDA and CDR2 SQIVND (reference sequence). CDR3: CASSMGGASNTEAFF. The CDR3 bases are TGTGCCAGTAGTATGGGGGGGGCATCGAACACTGAAGCTTTCTTT.